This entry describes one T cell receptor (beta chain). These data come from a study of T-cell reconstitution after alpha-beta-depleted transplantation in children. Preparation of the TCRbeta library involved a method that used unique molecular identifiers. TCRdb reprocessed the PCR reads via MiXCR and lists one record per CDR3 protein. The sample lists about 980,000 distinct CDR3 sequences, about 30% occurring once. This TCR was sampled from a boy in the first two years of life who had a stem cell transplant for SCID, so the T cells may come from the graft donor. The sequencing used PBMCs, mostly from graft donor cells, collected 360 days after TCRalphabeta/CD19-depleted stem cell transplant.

The CDR3: CAVSTPRQEIMNTGELFF. Written as DNA, the CDR3 is TGTGCCGTCTCTACCCCCAGACAGGAAATTATGAACACCGGGGAGCTGTTTTTT. The chain is built from TRBV7-6 and TRBJ2-2; maybe TRBD1 (6 bases). V was pared by 11 bases and J by 1 base, with 26 bases between. Germline CDR1 and CDR2: SGHVS and FNYEAQ. The CDR3 length is 18 residues.